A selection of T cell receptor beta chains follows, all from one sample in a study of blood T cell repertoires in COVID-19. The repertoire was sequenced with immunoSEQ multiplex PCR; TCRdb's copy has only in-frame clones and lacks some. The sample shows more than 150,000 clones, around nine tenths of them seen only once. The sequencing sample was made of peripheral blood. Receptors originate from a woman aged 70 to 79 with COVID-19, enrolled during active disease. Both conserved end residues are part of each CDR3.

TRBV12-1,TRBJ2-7,CASSRTTSGEVVGEQYF
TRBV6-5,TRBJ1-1,CASSWSTGDTEAFF
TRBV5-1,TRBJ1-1,CASRGGSGNTEAFF
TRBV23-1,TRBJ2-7,CASSQGEGRGGYEQYF
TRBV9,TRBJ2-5,CASSVGTGRETQYF
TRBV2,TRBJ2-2,CASSVGSGGLELFF
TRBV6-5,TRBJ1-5,CASSYSMRPSQPQHF
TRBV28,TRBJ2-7,CASSRTPRQGISYEQYF
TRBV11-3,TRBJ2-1,CASSPLAGSNNEQFF
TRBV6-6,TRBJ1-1,CASSINPGTSEAFF
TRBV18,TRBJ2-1,CASSPKLAGEVNEQFF
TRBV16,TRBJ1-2,CASSQSGVGYTF
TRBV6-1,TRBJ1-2,CASSDWDRGTDGYTF